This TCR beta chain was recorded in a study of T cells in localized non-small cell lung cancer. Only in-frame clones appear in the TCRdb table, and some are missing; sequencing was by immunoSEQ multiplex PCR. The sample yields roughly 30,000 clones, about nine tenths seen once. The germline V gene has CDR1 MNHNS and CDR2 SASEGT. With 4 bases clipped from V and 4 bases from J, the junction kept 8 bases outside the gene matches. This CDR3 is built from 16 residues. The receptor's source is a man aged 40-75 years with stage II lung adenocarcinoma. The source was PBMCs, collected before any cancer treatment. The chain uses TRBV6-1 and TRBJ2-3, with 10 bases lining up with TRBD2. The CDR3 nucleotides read TGTGCCAGCAGTGCTCCCATCAGCGGGAGGGCAGATACGCAGTATTTT. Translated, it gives CASSAPISGRADTQYF.